There are many counts of the clone carrying this T cell receptor beta chain. As yet, its antigen is unknown. The study defined stable Graves' hyperthyroidism as no ophthalmopathy progression within 18 months. Those patients with uncontrolled infection, other autoimmune disease, pregnancy or lactation were excluded. These data originate in a study of T cells in Graves' hyperthyroidism and ophthalmopathy. Study information: Before treatment of any kind, peripheral blood was taken at initial diagnosis. The study's findings and limits: Before onset, ophthalmopathy was predicted by the model a median about six months earlier.

Researchers took RNA transcripts and amplified the TCR beta CDR3 regions from them. A first-round RT-PCR of the TCR CDR3 used the HTBI primer set. TCRdb fed the multiplex PCR reads into MiXCR, producing one record per CDR3 protein. The data show about 560,000 distinct CDR3 sequences, around 15% seen once. The clonotype was recovered from a woman aged 18-29 years with Graves' hyperthyroidism. The sequenced sample was blood.

The CDR3 region has the DNA TGTGCCACCAGTGATACCGGGACAGGCCAAGAGACCCAGTACTTC. Translation gives CATSDTGTGQETQYF. This chain connects TRBV24-1 to TRBJ2-5, with 8 positions matching TRBD1. The CDR3 is 15 residues long. In germline, CDR1 is KGHDR, CDR2 SFDVKD. Trimming removed 3 bases from V and 1 base from J; junction bases left unmatched: 3.